Listed below are T cell receptor beta chains from one sample, sequenced in a study of blood T cell repertoires in COVID-19. Data came from immunoSEQ multiplex PCR; TCRdb stores just in-frame clones and leaves some out. Here the sample spans roughly 180,000 clones, approximately 85% being singletons. The sample taken for sequencing was peripheral blood. The source is a woman in her forties or fifties with COVID-19, enrolled during active disease. Each CDR3 is given with its conserved first and last residue. Fields, in order: D gene, CDR3 length, V gene, J gene, clone size, CDR3 protein, CDR3 DNA. A D gene is named only where the DNA matches it firmly. The size of a clone is reported for some rows only, either as once, few or many, or as a class for expanded clones.

D gene: .
CDR3 length: 16
V gene: TRBV3-1/TRBV3-2
J gene: TRBJ1-3
clone size: .
CDR3 protein: CASSRGLTVSGNTIYF
CDR3 DNA: TGTGCCAGCAGCCGCGGACTTACCGTCTCTGGAAACACCATATATTTT

D gene: TRBD2
CDR3 length: 17
V gene: TRBV27
J gene: TRBJ2-3
clone size: .
CDR3 protein: CASSSPPLAGGSDTQYF
CDR3 DNA: TGTGCCAGCAGTTCCCCCCCACTAGCGGGGGGTTCCGATACGCAGTATTTT

D gene: TRBD1
CDR3 length: 14
V gene: TRBV6-5
J gene: TRBJ2-7
clone size: .
CDR3 protein: CASSTDRVTYEQYF
CDR3 DNA: TGTGCCAGCAGCACGGACAGGGTGACCTACGAGCAGTACTTC

D gene: .
CDR3 length: 15
V gene: TRBV19
J gene: TRBJ1-5
clone size: .
CDR3 protein: CASSIGGALTQPQHF
CDR3 DNA: TGTGCCAGTAGTATCGGGGGGGCCTTGACTCAGCCCCAGCATTTT

D gene: TRBD1
CDR3 length: 15
V gene: TRBV19
J gene: TRBJ1-1
clone size: .
CDR3 protein: CASSGPGTGRSEAFF
CDR3 DNA: TGTGCCAGTAGTGGCCCCGGGACAGGAAGATCTGAAGCTTTCTTT

D gene: .
CDR3 length: 15
V gene: TRBV27
J gene: TRBJ1-5
clone size: .
CDR3 protein: CASSPGDYSNQPQHF
CDR3 DNA: TGTGCCAGCAGCCCAGGTGATTATAGCAATCAGCCCCAGCATTTT

D gene: TRBD2
CDR3 length: 18
V gene: TRBV28
J gene: TRBJ2-3
clone size: .
CDR3 protein: CASSFGRASGGSTDTQYF
CDR3 DNA: TGTGCCAGCAGTTTTGGGAGGGCTAGCGGGGGGAGCACAGATACGCAGTATTTT

D gene: TRBD1
CDR3 length: 16
V gene: TRBV5-1
J gene: TRBJ2-7
clone size: once
CDR3 protein: CASRPRSGTGSYEQYF
CDR3 DNA: TGCGCCAGCAGGCCTCGCTCCGGGACAGGGTCCTACGAGCAGTACTTC

D gene: .
CDR3 length: 14
V gene: TRBV6-5
J gene: TRBJ2-1
clone size: .
CDR3 protein: CASSRSDSYNEQFF
CDR3 DNA: TGTGCCAGCAGTAGGTCGGACAGCTACAATGAGCAGTTCTTC

D gene: .
CDR3 length: 13
V gene: TRBV7-2
J gene: TRBJ1-5
clone size: .
CDR3 protein: CASSLRGNQPQHF
CDR3 DNA: TGTGCCAGCAGCTTACGGGGCAATCAGCCCCAGCATTTT

D gene: .
CDR3 length: 15
V gene: TRBV10-3
J gene: TRBJ2-2
clone size: .
CDR3 protein: CAIRGGGERTGELFF
CDR3 DNA: TGTGCCATCAGAGGCGGCGGGGAGCGCACCGGGGAGCTGTTTTTT

D gene: TRBD1
CDR3 length: 14
V gene: TRBV10-2
J gene: TRBJ1-6
clone size: .
CDR3 protein: CASSPGTDNSPLHF
CDR3 DNA: TGCGCCAGCAGTCCCGGGACAGATAATTCACCCCTCCACTTT

D gene: TRBD1
CDR3 length: 14
V gene: TRBV10-3
J gene: TRBJ2-7
clone size: .
CDR3 protein: CAISESGGLYEQYF
CDR3 DNA: TGTGCCATCAGTGAGTCAGGGGGCTTGTACGAGCAGTACTTC

D gene: .
CDR3 length: 11
V gene: TRBV12-3/TRBV12-4
J gene: TRBJ1-4
clone size: .
CDR3 protein: CASSLGEKLFF
CDR3 DNA: TGTGCCAGCTCTCTGGGCGAAAAACTGTTTTTT

D gene: .
CDR3 length: 12
V gene: TRBV29-1
J gene: TRBJ1-1
clone size: .
CDR3 protein: CSALTGNTEAFF
CDR3 DNA: TGCAGCGCCTTAACAGGGAACACTGAAGCTTTCTTT

D gene: .
CDR3 length: 15
V gene: TRBV27
J gene: TRBJ1-5
clone size: .
CDR3 protein: CASRAGVISNQPQHF
CDR3 DNA: TGTGCCAGCAGAGCCGGGGTGATAAGCAATCAGCCCCAGCATTTT

D gene: TRBD1
CDR3 length: 12
V gene: TRBV29-1
J gene: TRBJ1-2
clone size: .
CDR3 protein: CSVGTGGDGYTF
CDR3 DNA: TGCAGCGTTGGGACAGGGGGCGATGGCTACACCTTC

D gene: .
CDR3 length: 15
V gene: TRBV18
J gene: TRBJ1-1
clone size: .
CDR3 protein: CASSPFSRGDTEAFF
CDR3 DNA: TGTGCCAGCTCACCATTTTCTCGGGGGGACACTGAAGCTTTCTTT

D gene: TRBD1
CDR3 length: 13
V gene: TRBV27
J gene: TRBJ1-1
clone size: .
CDR3 protein: CASKQGAWTEAFF
CDR3 DNA: TGTGCCAGCAAACAGGGGGCTTGGACTGAAGCTTTCTTT

D gene: .
CDR3 length: 12
V gene: TRBV29-1
J gene: TRBJ1-1
clone size: .
CDR3 protein: CSDITGKPEAFF
CDR3 DNA: TGCAGCGACATCACAGGGAAACCTGAAGCTTTCTTT

D gene: TRBD1
CDR3 length: 14
V gene: TRBV5-1
J gene: TRBJ1-1
clone size: .
CDR3 protein: CASRPGTGDTEAFF
CDR3 DNA: TGCGCCAGCAGACCTGGGACAGGGGACACTGAAGCTTTCTTT

D gene: .
CDR3 length: 16
V gene: TRBV1
J gene: TRBJ1-6
clone size: .
CDR3 protein: CTSSHGRGSYNSPLHF
CDR3 DNA: TGCACCAGCAGCCACGGGAGGGGGTCATATAATTCACCCCTCCACTTT

D gene: .
CDR3 length: 14
V gene: TRBV6-5
J gene: TRBJ1-3
clone size: .
CDR3 protein: CASSATGIGNTIYF
CDR3 DNA: TGTGCCAGCAGCGCTACAGGGATTGGAAACACCATATATTTT

D gene: TRBD1
CDR3 length: 14
V gene: TRBV2
J gene: TRBJ1-2
clone size: .
CDR3 protein: CASSEQQGSYGYTF
CDR3 DNA: TGTGCCAGCAGTGAGCAACAGGGGTCCTATGGCTACACCTTC

D gene: .
CDR3 length: 14
V gene: TRBV18
J gene: TRBJ1-1
clone size: .
CDR3 protein: CASSRLEMNTEAFF
CDR3 DNA: TGTGCCAGCTCACGATTGGAGATGAACACTGAAGCTTTCTTT

D gene: .
CDR3 length: 14
V gene: TRBV18
J gene: TRBJ2-5
clone size: once
CDR3 protein: CASSHEIGQETQYF
CDR3 DNA: TGTGCCAGCTCACATGAGATTGGCCAAGAGACCCAGTACTTC

D gene: .
CDR3 length: 14
V gene: TRBV6-5
J gene: TRBJ2-7
clone size: .
CDR3 protein: CASSRKGDGYEQYF
CDR3 DNA: TGTGCCAGCAGCCGAAAGGGGGACGGTTACGAGCAGTACTTC